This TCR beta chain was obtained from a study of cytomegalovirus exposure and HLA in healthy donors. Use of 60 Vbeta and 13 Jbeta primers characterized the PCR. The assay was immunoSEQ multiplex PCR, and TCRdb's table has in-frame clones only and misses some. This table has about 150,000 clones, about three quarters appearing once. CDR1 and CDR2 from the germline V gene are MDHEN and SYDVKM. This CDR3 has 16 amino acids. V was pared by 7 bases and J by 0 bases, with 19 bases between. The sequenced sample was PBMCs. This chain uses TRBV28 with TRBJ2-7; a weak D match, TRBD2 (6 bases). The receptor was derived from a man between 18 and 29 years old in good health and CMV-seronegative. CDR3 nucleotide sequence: TGTGCCAGCACCCGGAGGGACCCCCGGAGCTCCTACGAGCAGTACTTC. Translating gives CASTRRDPRSSYEQYF. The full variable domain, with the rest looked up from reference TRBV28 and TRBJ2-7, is DVKVTQSSRYLVKRTGEKVFLECVQDMDHENMFWYRQDPGLGLRLIYFSYDVKMKEKGDIPEGYSVSREKKERFSLILESASTNQTSMYLCASTRRDPRSSYEQYFGPGTRLTVT.